This T cell receptor (beta chain) was profiled in a study of T-cell reconstitution after alpha-beta-depleted transplantation in children. The CDR3 contains 17 residues. V was clipped by 5 bases and J by 3 bases, with 20 bases between them. The germline V gene has CDR1 LNHDA and CDR2 SQIVND (reference sequence). This clonotype was counted at least ten times. Preparation of the TCRbeta library was carried out with unique molecular identifiers. Each CDR3 protein is one row after TCRdb ran MiXCR on the PCR reads. Counted here are 550,000 to 600,000 distinct CDR3 sequences, about 23% occurring once; the ten biggest clones make up about 14%.

The chain couples TRBV19 to TRBJ2-1; tentatively, D is TRBD1 (6 bases). The sample was PBMCs, mostly from graft donor cells, taken 360 days after TCRalphabeta/CD19-depleted stem cell transplant. This receptor was obtained from a boy younger than two who had a stem cell transplant for acute myeloid leukemia, so the T cells may come from the graft donor. The CDR3 nucleotides are TGTGCCAGTAGTTCCCGCCGGGCAGGGGAGAACTACAATGAGCAGTTCTTC. Residues: CASSSRRAGENYNEQFF.